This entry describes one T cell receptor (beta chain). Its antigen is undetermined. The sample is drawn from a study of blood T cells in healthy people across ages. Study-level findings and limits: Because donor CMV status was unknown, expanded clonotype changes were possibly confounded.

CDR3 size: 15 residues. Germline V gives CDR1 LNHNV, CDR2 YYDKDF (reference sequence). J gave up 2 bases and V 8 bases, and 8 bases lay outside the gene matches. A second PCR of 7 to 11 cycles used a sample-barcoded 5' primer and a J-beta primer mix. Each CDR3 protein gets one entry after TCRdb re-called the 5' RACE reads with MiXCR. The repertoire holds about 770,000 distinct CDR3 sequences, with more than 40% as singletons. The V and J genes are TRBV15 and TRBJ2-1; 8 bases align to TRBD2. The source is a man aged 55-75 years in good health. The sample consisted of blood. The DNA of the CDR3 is TGTGCCACCGGCACAATAGCGGGACCCTACAATGAGCAGTTCTTC. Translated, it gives CATGTIAGPYNEQFF.